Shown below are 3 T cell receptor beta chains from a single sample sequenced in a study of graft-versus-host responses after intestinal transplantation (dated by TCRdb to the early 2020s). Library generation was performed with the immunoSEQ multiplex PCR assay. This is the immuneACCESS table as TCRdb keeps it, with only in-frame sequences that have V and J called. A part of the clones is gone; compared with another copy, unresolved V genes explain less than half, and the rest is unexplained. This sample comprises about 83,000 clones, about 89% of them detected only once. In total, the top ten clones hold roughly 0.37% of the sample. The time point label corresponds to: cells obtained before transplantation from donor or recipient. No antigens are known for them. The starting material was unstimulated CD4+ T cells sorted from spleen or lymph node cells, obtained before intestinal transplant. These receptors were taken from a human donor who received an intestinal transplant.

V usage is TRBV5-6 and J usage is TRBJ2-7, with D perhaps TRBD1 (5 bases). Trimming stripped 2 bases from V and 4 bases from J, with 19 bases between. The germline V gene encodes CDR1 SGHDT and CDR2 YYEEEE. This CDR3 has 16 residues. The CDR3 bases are TGTGCCAGCAGCTTTTGGTCGCAGGGCTATCGTTACGAGCAGTACTTC. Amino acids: CASSFWSQGYRYEQYF.

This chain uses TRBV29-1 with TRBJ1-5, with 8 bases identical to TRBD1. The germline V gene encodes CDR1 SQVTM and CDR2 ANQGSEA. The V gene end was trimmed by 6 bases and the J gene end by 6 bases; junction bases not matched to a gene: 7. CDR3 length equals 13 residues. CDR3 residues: CSVIDRGGQPQHF. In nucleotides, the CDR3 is TGCAGCGTGATCGACAGGGGTGGTCAGCCCCAGCATTTT.

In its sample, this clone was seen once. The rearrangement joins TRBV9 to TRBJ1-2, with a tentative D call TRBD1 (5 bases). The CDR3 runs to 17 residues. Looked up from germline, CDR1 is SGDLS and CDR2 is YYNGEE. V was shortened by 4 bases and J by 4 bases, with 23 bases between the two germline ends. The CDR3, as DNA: TGTGCCAGCAGCCTCCTGAAAGGGGTCATTCCCCTCTATGGCTACACCTTC. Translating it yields CASSLLKGVIPLYGYTF.